The 22 T cell receptor beta chains given below trace back to one sample, sequenced in a study of CD8 T cells in Susac syndrome. Random hexamers primed reverse transcription of about 0.5 to 1 ug RNA. TCRdb re-called the immunoSEQ multiplex PCR reads with MiXCR, one entry per CDR3 protein. The data hold approximately 200,000 distinct CDR3 sequences, with more than 85% observed a single time. Sequencing input: CD4+ T cells from PBMCs. The receptors here all came from a human donor with multiple sclerosis.

The chain recombines TRBV13 with TRBJ2-7; D is perhaps TRBD1 or TRBD2 (5 bases each). Germline CDR1 reads PRHDT; CDR2 reads FYEKMQ (reference sequence). Trimming took off 5 bases at V and 9 bases at J, with 14 bases between the two ends. The CDR3 covers 12 residues. The CDR3: CASSPRESGQYV. CDR3 sequence (DNA): TGTGCCAGCAGCCCCAGGGAGTCTGGGCAGTACGTC.

The V call is TRBV5-6, the J call TRBJ2-3, with 11 bases fitting TRBD1. The germline gives CDR1 SGHDT, CDR2 YYEEEE. V shed 4 bases, J shed 2 bases, and the junction held 0 bases outside the gene matches. This CDR3 comprises 14 residues. The CDR3 DNA sequence: TGTGCCAGCAGCGGACAGGGGGCCACAGATACGCAGTATTTT. Translated: CASSGQGATDTQYF. Based on the CDR3 plus reference TRBV5-6 and TRBJ2-3, the full variable domain is DAGVTQSPTHLIKTRGQQVTLRCSPKSGHDTVSWYQQALGQGPQFIFQYYEEEERQRGNFPDRFSGHQFPNYSSELNVNALLLGDSALYLCASSGQGATDTQYFGPGTRLTVL.

V is TRBV30 and J is TRBJ2-5; D ambiguous. The CDR3 runs 14 residues. Germline-derived CDR1 and CDR2 are GTSNPN and SVGIG (reference sequence). V was cut by 6 bases and J by 0 bases, with 14 bases left in between. The CDR3 nucleotides read TGTGCCTGCGTCGGCCCGGCCTACCAAGAGACCCAGTACTTC. It specifies CACVGPAYQETQYF.

The chain uses TRBV27 and TRBJ1-4, with 9 bases that match TRBD1. Losses at the gene ends were 4 bases for V and 9 bases for J; bases not matched to a gene: 3. Germline V gene sequence: CDR1 MNHEY, CDR2 SMNVEV (reference sequence). The CDR3 totals 13 residues. As DNA, the CDR3 is TGTGCCAGCAGTTCTGACAGGGGGAAAAAACTGTTTTTT. Amino acid sequence: CASSSDRGKKLFF.

The CDR3 DNA follows: TGCAGTGCTAGAGCCGACTCGCGTGTGGCTTTCTTT. Its translation: CSARADSRVAFF. The chain links TRBV20-1 to TRBJ1-1; D unresolved. Trimming took 1 base from V and 11 from J, leaving 14 bases between them. This CDR3 has 12 amino acids. The germline V gene has CDR1 DFQATT and CDR2 SNEGSKA (reference sequence).

This chain links TRBV6-2 or TRBV6-3 with TRBJ2-1; the match to TRBD1 covers 11 bases. CDR3 length: 12 amino acids. CDR1 MNHEY and CDR2 SVGEGT come from the germline V gene. The J segment lost 12 bases and the V segment lost 7 bases, leaving 5 bases of the junction unmatched. DNA of the CDR3: TGTGCCAGCACGCGGACAGGGGGCGGGCAGTTCTTC. This encodes CASTRTGGGQFF.

The chain recombines TRBV20-1 with TRBJ2-3; 7 bases line up with TRBD1. Germline loops: CDR1 DFQATT, CDR2 SNEGSKA (reference sequence). Trimming took 2 bases from V and 1 from J; bases not matched to a gene: 6. This CDR3 is 15 amino acids long. CDR3 sequence reads: CSARRGQLRTDTQYF. CDR3 nucleotide sequence: TGCAGTGCTAGAAGGGGGCAGTTACGCACAGATACGCAGTATTTT.

The chain uses TRBV20-1 and TRBJ1-5; unclear D gene. CDR1 and CDR2 from the germline V gene are DFQATT and SNEGSKA (reference sequence). V lost 0 bases, J lost 5 bases, and 14 bases lay in between. The CDR3 totals 15 residues. CDR3 nucleotides: TGCAGTGCTAGAGATCATGTAAGGGTGGATCAGCCCCAGCATTTT. Protein sequence: CSARDHVRVDQPQHF.

The chain links TRBV21-1 to TRBJ1-6; the listed D gene, TRBD1, was not tested against the DNA. TRBV21-1 is a listed pseudogene. This CDR3 has 13 residues. In nucleotides, the CDR3 is TGTGCCAGCAGCGAGGGGACAGCTAGACCCCTCCACTTT. This gives the protein CASSEGTARPLHF.

The rearrangement joins TRBV3-1 to TRBJ2-5; TRBD2 might be the D (6 bases). The CDR3 is 15 residues long. Germline CDR1 and CDR2: LGHDT and YNNKEL (reference sequence). The V end lost 0 bases, the J end lost 5 bases, and 13 bases lay between the germline ends. The CDR3 coding sequence is TGTGCCAGCAGCCAAGAAAGACTAGTTATGGAGACCCAGTACTTC. As protein: CASSQERLVMETQYF.

The gene calls are TRBV12-3 or TRBV12-4 and TRBJ2-6; 8 bases are shared with TRBD1. The length of the CDR3 is 16 residues. With 5 bases clipped from V and 3 bases from J, the junction kept 6 bases outside the gene matches. DNA for the CDR3: TGTGCCAGCAGTCCCGACAGGGGAGTTGGGGCCAACGTCCTGACTTTC. This gives the protein CASSPDRGVGANVLTF.

The rearrangement uses TRBV29-1 and TRBJ2-1, with D perhaps matching TRBD2 (6 bases). Germline V CDR1 and CDR2: SQVTM, ANQGSEA. The CDR3 loop spans 11 amino acids. V lost 7 bases and J lost 10, with 14 bases in between. The CDR3 bases are TGCAGCGCTGGGACCGCGGGGGAGCAGTTCTTC. Encoded protein: CSAGTAGEQFF.

This rearrangement joins TRBV9 to TRBJ2-5, with TRBD2 matching 10 bases. Germline trimming cut 3 bases from V and 4 bases from J; bases unmatched to any gene: 3. CDR3 length equals 14 residues. CDR1 is SGDLS and CDR2 is YYNGEE in the germline V gene. This chain's CDR3 is CASSASGGAETQYF. In DNA, the CDR3 is TGTGCCAGCAGCGCCAGCGGGGGGGCAGAGACCCAGTACTTC. The full variable domain, its missing parts supplied by reference TRBV9 and TRBJ2-5, is DSGVTQTPKHLITATGQRVTLRCSPRSGDLSVYWYQQSLDQGLQFLIQYYNGEERAKGNILERFSAQQFPDLHSELNLSSLELGDSALYFCASSASGGAETQYFGPGTRLLVL.

V gene TRBV20-1 combines with J gene TRBJ2-1, with D perhaps matching TRBD1 or TRBD2 (5 bases each). V was cut by 5 bases and J by 8 bases, with 19 bases left in between. Germline V gene data show CDR1 as DFQATT and CDR2 as SNEGSKA (reference sequence). CDR3 length: 14 residues. CDR3 protein: CSARLRPGTDEQFF. CDR3 nucleotides: TGCAGTGCTCGTCTCCGTCCGGGGACCGATGAGCAGTTCTTC.

The V gene is TRBV20-1, the J gene TRBJ1-1; no definite D call. Germline assignment: CDR1 DFQATT and CDR2 SNEGSKA (reference sequence). The CDR3 runs 13 residues. V shed 1 base and J shed 3 bases, with 9 bases lying between them. CDR3 DNA: TGCAGTGCTAGAGTTATGGGTGACACTGAAGCTTTCTTT. This gives the protein CSARVMGDTEAFF.

The chain recombines TRBV20-1 with TRBJ2-1; the D gene is possibly TRBD2 (6 bases). Germline loops: CDR1 DFQATT, CDR2 SNEGSKA (reference sequence). The V end lost 5 bases, the J end lost 4 bases, and 9 bases lay between the germline ends. This CDR3 is built from 12 residues. The DNA for the CDR3 is TGCAGTGCTGCCGGGAGTTACAATGAGCAGTTCTTC. Its translation: CSAAGSYNEQFF.

The V call is TRBV20-1, the J call TRBJ2-5; the D gene is possibly TRBD1 (6 bases). The CDR3 extends over 13 amino acids. The germline CDR1 and CDR2 sequences are DFQATT and SNEGSKA (reference sequence). Trimming shortened V by 2 bases and J by 1 base, and 8 bases separated the two germline ends. CDR3 DNA sequence: TGCAGTGCTAGAAGCAGGGGCCAAGAGACCCAGTACTTC. Its protein product is CSARSRGQETQYF.

This chain links TRBV27 with TRBJ1-1; tentative D call: TRBD1 (6 bases). Germline V lookup: CDR1 MNHEY, CDR2 SMNVEV (reference sequence). The CDR3 extends over 13 amino acids. Trimming pared 3 bases from V and 10 bases from J, leaving 15 bases between. CDR3 amino acids: CASSFGGPNGAFF. The DNA for the CDR3 is TGTGCCAGCAGTTTTGGGGGGCCGAACGGAGCTTTCTTT.

The V and J genes are TRBV9 and TRBJ2-3; possibly TRBD2 for D (6 bases). The V gene lost 0 bases and the J gene lost 3 bases, with 11 bases spanning the gap. The CDR3 extends over 15 amino acids. CDR1 is SGDLS, CDR2 YYNGEE, per germline. CDR3 sequence (DNA): TGTGCCAGCAGCGTAGTGGGCGCGGGAACAGATACGCAGTATTTT. Protein: CASSVVGAGTDTQYF.

The CDR3 DNA reads as TGTGCCAGCAGTTTATACGACAGCTGGAACACTGAAGCTTTCTTT. Protein sequence: CASSLYDSWNTEAFF. The chain is built from TRBV12-3 or TRBV12-4 and TRBJ1-1; possibly TRBD1 for D (5 bases). V was cut by 2 bases and J by 1 base, with 11 bases left in between. The CDR3 runs 15 residues.

The chain links TRBV3-1 to TRBJ1-2; tentatively, D is TRBD1 (6 bases). Germline-derived CDR1 and CDR2 are LGHDT and YNNKEL (reference sequence). V was shortened by 0 bases and J by 5 bases, with 16 bases between the two germline ends. This CDR3 has 16 amino acids. CDR3 loop: CASSQDVRTASYGYTF. In DNA, the CDR3 is TGTGCCAGCAGCCAAGATGTGCGGACAGCCAGTTATGGCTACACCTTC. Supplemented by reference TRBV3-1 and TRBJ1-2, the full variable domain reads DTAVSQTPKYLVTQMGNDKSIKCEQNLGHDTMYWYKQDSKKFLKIMFSYNNKELIINETVPNRFSPKSPDKAHLNLHINSLELGDSAVYFCASSQDVRTASYGYTFGSGTRLTVV.

The genes are TRBV7-9 and TRBJ1-1; TRBD1 matches at 9 bases. Trimming cost V 4 bases and J 2 bases; bases outside gene matches: 8. CDR3 size: 16 residues. CDR1 SEHNR and CDR2 FQNEAQ come from the germline V gene (reference sequence). CDR3 DNA: TGTGCCAGCAGCTCGACTCCGGGACAGGGAAACACTGAAGCTTTCTTT. It encodes CASSSTPGQGNTEAFF.